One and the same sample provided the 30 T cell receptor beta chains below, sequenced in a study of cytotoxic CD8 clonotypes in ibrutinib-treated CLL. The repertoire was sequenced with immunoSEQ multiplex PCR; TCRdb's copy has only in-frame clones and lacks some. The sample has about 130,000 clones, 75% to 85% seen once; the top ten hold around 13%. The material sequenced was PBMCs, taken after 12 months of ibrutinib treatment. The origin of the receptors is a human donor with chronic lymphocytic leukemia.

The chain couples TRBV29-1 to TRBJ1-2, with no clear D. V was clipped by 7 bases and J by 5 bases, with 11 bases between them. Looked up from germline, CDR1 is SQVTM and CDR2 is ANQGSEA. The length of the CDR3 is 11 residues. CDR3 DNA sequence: TGCAGCGCCACTACCCGTTATGGCTACACCTTC. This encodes CSATTRYGYTF.

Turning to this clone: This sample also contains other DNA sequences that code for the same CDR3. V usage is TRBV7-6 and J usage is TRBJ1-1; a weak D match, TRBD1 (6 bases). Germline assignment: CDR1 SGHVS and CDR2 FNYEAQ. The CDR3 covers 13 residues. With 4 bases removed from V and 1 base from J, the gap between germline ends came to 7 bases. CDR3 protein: CASSSDRNTEAFF. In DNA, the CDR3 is TGTGCCAGCAGCTCGGACAGGAACACTGAAGCTTTCTTT.

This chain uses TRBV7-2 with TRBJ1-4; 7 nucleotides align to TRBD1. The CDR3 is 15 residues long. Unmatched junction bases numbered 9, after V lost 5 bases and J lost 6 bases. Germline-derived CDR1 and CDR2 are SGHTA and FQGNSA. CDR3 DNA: TGTGCCAGCAGCCAAGATCTAGGGGGCTATGAAAAACTGTTTTTT. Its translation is CASSQDLGGYEKLFF.

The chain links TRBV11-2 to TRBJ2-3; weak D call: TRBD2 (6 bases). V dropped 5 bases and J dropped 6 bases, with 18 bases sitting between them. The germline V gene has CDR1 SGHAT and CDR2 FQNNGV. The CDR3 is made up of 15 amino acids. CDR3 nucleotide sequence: TGTGCCAGCAGCCCTTCATCGGGAGAATGGGATACGCAGTATTTT. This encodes CASSPSSGEWDTQYF.

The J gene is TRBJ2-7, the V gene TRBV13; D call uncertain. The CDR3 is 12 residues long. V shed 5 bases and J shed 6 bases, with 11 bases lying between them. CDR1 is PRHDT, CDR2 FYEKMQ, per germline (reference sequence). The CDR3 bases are TGTGCCAGCAGCATCGGAGAACGCGAGCAGTACTTC. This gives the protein CASSIGEREQYF.

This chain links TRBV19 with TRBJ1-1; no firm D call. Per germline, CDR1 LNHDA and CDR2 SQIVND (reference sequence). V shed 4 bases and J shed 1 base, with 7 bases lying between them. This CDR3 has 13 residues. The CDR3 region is CASSTLGNTEAFF. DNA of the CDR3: TGTGCCAGTAGTACTCTCGGGAACACTGAAGCTTTCTTT. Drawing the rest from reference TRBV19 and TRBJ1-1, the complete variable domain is DGGITQSPKYLFRKEGQNVTLSCEQNLNHDAMYWYRQDPGQGLRLIYYSQIVNDFQKGDIAEGYSVSREKKESFPLTVTSAQKNPTAFYLCASSTLGNTEAFFGQGTRLTVV.

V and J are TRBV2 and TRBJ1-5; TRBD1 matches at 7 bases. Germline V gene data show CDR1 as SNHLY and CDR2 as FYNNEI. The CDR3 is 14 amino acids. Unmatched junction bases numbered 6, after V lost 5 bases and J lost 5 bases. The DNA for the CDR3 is TGTGCCAGCAGTACACAGGGGTTGGATCAGCCCCAGCATTTT. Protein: CASSTQGLDQPQHF.

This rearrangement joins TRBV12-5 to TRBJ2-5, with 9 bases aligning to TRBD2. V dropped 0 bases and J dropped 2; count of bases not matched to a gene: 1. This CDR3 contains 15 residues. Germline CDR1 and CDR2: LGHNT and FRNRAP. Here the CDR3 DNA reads TGTGCTAGTGGTTTGGTACTAGCGGGTCAAGAGACCCAGTACTTC. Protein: CASGLVLAGQETQYF.

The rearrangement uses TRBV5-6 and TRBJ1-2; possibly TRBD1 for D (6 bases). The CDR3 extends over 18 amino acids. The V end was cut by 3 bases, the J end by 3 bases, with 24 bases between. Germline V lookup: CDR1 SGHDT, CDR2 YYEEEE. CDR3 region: CASSSGMERTELYYGYTF. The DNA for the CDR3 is TGTGCCAGCAGCTCCGGGATGGAACGGACAGAACTTTACTATGGCTACACCTTC. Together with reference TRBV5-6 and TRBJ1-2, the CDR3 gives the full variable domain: DAGVTQSPTHLIKTRGQQVTLRCSPKSGHDTVSWYQQALGQGPQFIFQYYEEEERQRGNFPDRFSGHQFPNYSSELNVNALLLGDSALYLCASSSGMERTELYYGYTFGSGTRLTVV.

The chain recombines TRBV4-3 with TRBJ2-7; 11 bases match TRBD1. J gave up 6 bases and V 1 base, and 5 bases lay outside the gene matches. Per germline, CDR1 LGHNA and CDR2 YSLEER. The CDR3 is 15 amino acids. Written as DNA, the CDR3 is TGCGCCAGCAGCCAAGTCGGACAGGGGGCCCTCGAGCAGTACTTC. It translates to CASSQVGQGALEQYF.

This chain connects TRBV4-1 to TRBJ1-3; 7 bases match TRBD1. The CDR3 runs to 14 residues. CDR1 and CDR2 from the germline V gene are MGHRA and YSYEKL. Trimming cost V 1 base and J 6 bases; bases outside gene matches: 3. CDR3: CASSQVTGENTIYF. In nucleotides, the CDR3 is TGCGCCAGCAGCCAAGTAACAGGGGAAAACACCATATATTTT.

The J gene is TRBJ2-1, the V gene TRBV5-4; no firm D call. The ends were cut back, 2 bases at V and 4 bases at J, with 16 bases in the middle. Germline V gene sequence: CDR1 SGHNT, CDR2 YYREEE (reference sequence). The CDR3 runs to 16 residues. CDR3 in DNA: TGTGCCAGCAGCTTCGGCCGGGTGGGTAGTTACAATGAGCAGTTCTTC. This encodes CASSFGRVGSYNEQFF. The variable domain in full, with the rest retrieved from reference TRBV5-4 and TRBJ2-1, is ETGVTQSPTHLIKTRGQQVTLRCSSQSGHNTVSWYQQALGQGPQFIFQYYREEENGRGNFPPRFSGLQFPNYSSELNVNALELDDSALYLCASSFGRVGSYNEQFFGPGTRLTVL.

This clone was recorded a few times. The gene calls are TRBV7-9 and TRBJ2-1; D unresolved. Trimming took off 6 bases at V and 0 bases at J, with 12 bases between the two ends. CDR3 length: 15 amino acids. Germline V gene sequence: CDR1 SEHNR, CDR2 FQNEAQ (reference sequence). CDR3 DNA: TGTGCCAGCAGGACCCCGACCAGCTCCTACAATGAGCAGTTCTTC. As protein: CASRTPTSSYNEQFF.

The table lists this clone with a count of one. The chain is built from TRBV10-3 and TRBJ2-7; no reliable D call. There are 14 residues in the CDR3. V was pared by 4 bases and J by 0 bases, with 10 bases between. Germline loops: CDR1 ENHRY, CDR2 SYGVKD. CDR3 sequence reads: CAISGRQDSYEQYF. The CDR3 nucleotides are TGTGCCATCAGTGGGCGGCAGGACTCCTACGAGCAGTACTTC.

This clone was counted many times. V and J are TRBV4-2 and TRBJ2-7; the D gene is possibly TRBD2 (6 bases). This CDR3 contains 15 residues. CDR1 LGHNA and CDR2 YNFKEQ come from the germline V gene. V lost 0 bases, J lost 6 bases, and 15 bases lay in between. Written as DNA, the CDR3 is TGTGCCAGCAGCCAAGATGGGCCGGGAGTTGGCGAGCAGTACTTC. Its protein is CASSQDGPGVGEQYF.

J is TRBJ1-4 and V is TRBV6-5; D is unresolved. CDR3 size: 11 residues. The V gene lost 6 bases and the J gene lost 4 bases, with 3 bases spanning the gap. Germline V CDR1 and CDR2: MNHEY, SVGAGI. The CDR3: CASRGNEKLFF. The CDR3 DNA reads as TGTGCCAGCAGGGGTAATGAAAAACTGTTTTTT.

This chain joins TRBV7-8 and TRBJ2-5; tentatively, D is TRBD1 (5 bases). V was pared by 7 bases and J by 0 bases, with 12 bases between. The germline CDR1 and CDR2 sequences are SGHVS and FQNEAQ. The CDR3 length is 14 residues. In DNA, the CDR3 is TGTGCCAGCAAGACAGACGTGTACCAAGAGACCCAGTACTTC. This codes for CASKTDVYQETQYF.

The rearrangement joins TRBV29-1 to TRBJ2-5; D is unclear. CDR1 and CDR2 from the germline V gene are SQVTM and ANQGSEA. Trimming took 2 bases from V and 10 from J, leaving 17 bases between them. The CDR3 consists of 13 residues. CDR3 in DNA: TGCAGCGTTGAATCGATAGTTCGAGCAGTCCAGTACTTC. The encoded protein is CSVESIVRAVQYF.

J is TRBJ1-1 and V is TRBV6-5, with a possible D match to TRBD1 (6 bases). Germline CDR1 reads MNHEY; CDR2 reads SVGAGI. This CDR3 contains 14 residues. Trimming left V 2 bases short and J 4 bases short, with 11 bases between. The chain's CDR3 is CASSYGGAITEAFF. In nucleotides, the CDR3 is TGTGCCAGCAGTTACGGGGGGGCCATCACTGAAGCTTTCTTT.

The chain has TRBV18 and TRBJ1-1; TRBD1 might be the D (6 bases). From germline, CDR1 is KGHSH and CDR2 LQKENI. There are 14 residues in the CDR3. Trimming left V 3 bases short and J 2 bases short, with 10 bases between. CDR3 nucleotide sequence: TGTGCCAGCTCACCCCTGGACAGAAACACTGAAGCTTTCTTT. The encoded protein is CASSPLDRNTEAFF. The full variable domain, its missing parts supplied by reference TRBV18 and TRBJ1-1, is NAGVMQNPRHLVRRRGQEARLRCSPMKGHSHVYWYRQLPEEGLKFMVYLQKENIIDESGMPKERFSAEFPKEGPSILRIQQVVRGDSAAYFCASSPLDRNTEAFFGQGTRLTVV.

CDR3 sequence reads: CASTLSGRAWETQYF. Here the CDR3 DNA reads TGTGCCAGCACGCTTAGCGGGAGGGCCTGGGAGACCCAGTACTTC. J is TRBJ2-5 and V is TRBV27; 11 bases match TRBD2. V gave up 7 bases and J gave up 5 bases; unmatched junction bases: 9. The CDR3 has 15 amino acids. Germline values: CDR1 MNHEY, CDR2 SMNVEV (reference sequence).

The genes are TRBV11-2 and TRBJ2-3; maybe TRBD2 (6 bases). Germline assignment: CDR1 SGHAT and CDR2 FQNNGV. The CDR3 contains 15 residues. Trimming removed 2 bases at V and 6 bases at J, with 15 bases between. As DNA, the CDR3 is TGTGCCAGCAGCTTACGCGGGGCCTCTACGGATACGCAGTATTTT. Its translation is CASSLRGASTDTQYF.

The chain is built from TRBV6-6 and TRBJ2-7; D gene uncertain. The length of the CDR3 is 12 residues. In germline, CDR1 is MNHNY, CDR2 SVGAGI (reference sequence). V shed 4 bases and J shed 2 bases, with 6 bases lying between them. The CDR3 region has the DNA TGTGCCAGCAGTTCGGTGACCTACGAGCAGTACTTC. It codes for CASSSVTYEQYF.

CDR3 loop: CASSSKKREQTGELFF. The CDR3, as DNA: TGTGCCAGCAGCTCAAAAAAGCGGGAGCAAACCGGGGAGCTGTTTTTT. The chain employs TRBV5-4 and TRBJ2-2; TRBD2 agrees at 8 bases. Germline CDR1 SGHNT, CDR2 YYREEE (reference sequence). The junction had 9 bases not matched to a gene; V was cut back by 3 bases and J by 5 bases. The CDR3 spans 16 residues.

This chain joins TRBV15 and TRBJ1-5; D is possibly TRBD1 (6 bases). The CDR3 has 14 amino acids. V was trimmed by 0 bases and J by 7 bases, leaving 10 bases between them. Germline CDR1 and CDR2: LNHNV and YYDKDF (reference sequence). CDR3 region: CATSRDPGDQPQHF. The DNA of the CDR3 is TGTGCCACCAGCAGAGATCCAGGGGACCAGCCCCAGCATTTT. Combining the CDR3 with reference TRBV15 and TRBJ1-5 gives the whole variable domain DAMVIQNPRYQVTQFGKPVTLSCSQTLNHNVMYWYQQKSSQAPKLLFHYYDKDFNNEADTPDNFQSRRPNTSFCFLDIRSPGLGDTAMYLCATSRDPGDQPQHFGDGTRLSIL.

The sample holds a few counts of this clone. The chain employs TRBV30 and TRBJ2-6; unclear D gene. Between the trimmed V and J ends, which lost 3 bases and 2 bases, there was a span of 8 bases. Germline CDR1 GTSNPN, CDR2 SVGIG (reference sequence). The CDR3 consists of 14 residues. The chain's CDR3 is CAWRRVAGANVLTF. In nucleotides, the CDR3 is TGTGCCTGGAGAAGAGTGGCTGGGGCCAACGTCCTGACTTTC. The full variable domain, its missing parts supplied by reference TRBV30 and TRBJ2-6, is SQTIHQWPATLVQPVGSPLSLECTVEGTSNPNLYWYRQAAGRGLQLLFYSVGIGQISSEVPQNLSASRPQDRQFILSSKKLLLSDSGFYLCAWRRVAGANVLTFGAGSRLTVL.

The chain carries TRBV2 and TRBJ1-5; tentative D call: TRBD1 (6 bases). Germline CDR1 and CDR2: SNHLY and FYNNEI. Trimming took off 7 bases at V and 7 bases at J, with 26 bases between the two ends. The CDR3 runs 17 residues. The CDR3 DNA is TGTGCCAGCATCGAGGGCAGGGGTCATGGCGCGGTCCAGCCCCAGCATTTT. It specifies CASIEGRGHGAVQPQHF.

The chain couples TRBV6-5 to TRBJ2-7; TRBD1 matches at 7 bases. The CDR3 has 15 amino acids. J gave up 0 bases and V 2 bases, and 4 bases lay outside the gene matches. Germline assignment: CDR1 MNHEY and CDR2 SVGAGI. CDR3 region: CASSYSQGVSYEQYF. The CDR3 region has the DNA TGTGCCAGCAGTTACAGTCAGGGGGTCTCCTACGAGCAGTACTTC.

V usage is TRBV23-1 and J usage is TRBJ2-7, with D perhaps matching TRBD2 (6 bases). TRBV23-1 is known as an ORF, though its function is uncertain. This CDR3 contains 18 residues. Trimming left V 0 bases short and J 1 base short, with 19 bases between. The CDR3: CASSQSTFFFRGSYEQYF. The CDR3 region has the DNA TGCGCCAGCAGTCAATCCACCTTCTTTTTTCGGGGGTCCTACGAGCAGTACTTC.

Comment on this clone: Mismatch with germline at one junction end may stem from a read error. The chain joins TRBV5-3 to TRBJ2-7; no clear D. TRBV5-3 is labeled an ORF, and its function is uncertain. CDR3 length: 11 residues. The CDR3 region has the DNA TGTGCCAGCAGCTCGAACTACGAGCAGTACTTC. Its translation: CASSSNYEQYF.